Each of the 20 T cell receptor beta chains below was sequenced from the same sample in a study of human T cells and chemical hapten exposure. Time point given: patch test 1, 2 weeks after DPC sensitization. Treatment noted: therapeutic diphenylcyclopropenone sensitization with weekly scalp DPC. TCRdb ran MiXCR on the RACE reads and lists one entry per CDR3 protein. The table has some 180,000 distinct CDR3 sequences, about 22% seen once; the top ten hold roughly 6.7%. Sequencing was performed on whole blood, taken in connection with sensitization to the hapten diphenylcyclopropenone (DPC). These receptors were collected from a woman aged 45-65 years with alopecia areata. Some clones in this sample may be carry-over from other donors' samples.

This chain links TRBV11-2 with TRBJ2-1; 8 positions match TRBD2. Trimming at V came to 5 bases and at J to 5 bases, leaving 8 bases not matched to a gene. There are 15 residues in the CDR3. CDR1 and CDR2 (germline): SGHAT, FQNNGV. The CDR3, as DNA: TGTGCCAGCAGCCCCCGACTAGCGCTTCACAATGAGCAGTTCTTC. This encodes CASSPRLALHNEQFF. Together with reference TRBV11-2 and TRBJ2-1, the CDR3 gives the full variable domain: EAGVAQSPRYKIIEKRQSVAFWCNPISGHATLYWYQQILGQGPKLLIQFQNNGVVDDSQLPKDRFSAERLKGVDSTLKIQPAKLEDSAVYLCASSPRLALHNEQFFGPGTRLTVL.

This clonotype was detected a few times. V usage is TRBV20-1 and J usage is TRBJ1-6; D is perhaps TRBD1 (5 bases). Germline CDR1 reads DFQATT; CDR2 reads SNEGSKA (reference sequence). The CDR3 totals 13 residues. Between the trimmed V and J ends, which lost 5 bases and 5 bases, there was a span of 10 bases. The chain's CDR3 is CSAPDRNNSPLHF. CDR3 nucleotides: TGCAGTGCTCCCGACAGAAATAATTCACCCCTCCACTTT.

This clonotype has just a few counts. The V and J genes are TRBV5-1 and TRBJ2-1; a possible D gene is TRBD2 (6 bases). Trimming left V 3 bases short and J 8 bases short, with 6 bases between. The CDR3 has 11 residues. CDR1 and CDR2 from the germline V gene are SGHRS and YFSETQ. In nucleotides, the CDR3 is TGCGCCAGCAGCTGGAGGGATGAGCAGTTCTTC. It specifies CASSWRDEQFF. Using reference TRBV5-1 and TRBJ2-1 for the parts outside the CDR3, the full variable domain is KAGVTQTPRYLIKTRGQQVTLSCSPISGHRSVSWYQQTPGQGLQFLFEYFSETQRNKGNFPGRFSGRQFSNSRSEMNVSTLELGDSALYLCASSWRDEQFFGPGTRLTVL.

The chain recombines TRBV6-2 or TRBV6-3 with TRBJ1-5; no firm D call. The CDR3 consists of 13 residues. Trimming took 7 bases from V and 7 from J, leaving 14 bases between them. CDR1 and CDR2 from the germline V gene are MNHEY and SVGEGT. The CDR3 loop reads CASIKTRGQPQHF. For the CDR3, the DNA is TGTGCCAGCATTAAAACCCGGGGACAGCCCCAGCATTTT.

This clonotype was seen a handful of times. The chain joins TRBV10-3 to TRBJ2-3; D is unresolved. The CDR3 contains 13 residues. The germline V and J ends were trimmed by 7 bases and 1 base, with 9 bases remaining between them. Germline CDR1 and CDR2: ENHRY and SYGVKD. The CDR3 reads CAINWDGTDTQYF. DNA of the CDR3: TGTGCCATCAATTGGGATGGCACAGATACGCAGTATTTT.

In this sample, this clonotype turned up a few times. The V and J genes are TRBV4-2 and TRBJ2-7, with 13 bases lining up with TRBD2. The CDR3 loop spans 16 amino acids. CDR1 is LGHNA and CDR2 is YNFKEQ in the germline V gene. V gave up 5 bases and J gave up 6 bases; unmatched junction bases: 10. CDR3 amino acids: CASSATSGRAVGEQYF. CDR3 DNA sequence: TGTGCCAGCAGCGCAACTAGCGGGAGGGCCGTGGGCGAGCAGTACTTC.

As regards this clonotype: One junction end does not reproduce the germline sequence, and a read error may be involved. The V gene is TRBV9, the J gene TRBJ2-3; 8 positions match TRBD2. CDR1 and CDR2 from the germline V gene are SGDLS and YYNGEE. The CDR3 length is 15 residues. CDR3 nucleotides: TGTGCCAGCAACGTAGCGGGGAGAGGCGCAGATACGCAGTATTTT. Translated: CASNVAGRGADTQYF.

Notes on this clonotype: One base away lies a much larger clone, so this may be a sequencing read error. The rearrangement uses TRBV28 and TRBJ2-7; perhaps D is TRBD1 or TRBD2 (6 bases each). The germline gives CDR1 MDHEN, CDR2 SYDVKM. The CDR3 length is 14 residues. CDR3 region: CASSFPGGPHEQHF. CDR3 sequence (DNA): TGTGCCAGCAGTTTTCCCGGGGGCCCCCACGAGCAGCACTTC.

In its sample, this clonotype was seen a few times. A junction end diverges from the germline sequence, so it may reflect a read error. The rearrangement links TRBV7-9 to TRBJ2-3, with a weak D call TRBD2 (5 bases). CDR3 length: 15 amino acids. Germline lookup yields CDR1 SEHNR and CDR2 FQNEAQ (reference sequence). CDR3 in amino acids: CASSLAGGTTDTQYF. The CDR3 region has the DNA TGTGCCAGCAGCCTAGCCGGCGGAACCACAGATACGCAGTATTTT. The full variable domain, with the rest looked up from reference TRBV7-9 and TRBJ2-3, is DTGVSQNPRHKITKRGQNVTFRCDPISEHNRLYWYRQTLGQGPEFLTYFQNEAQLEKSRLLSDRFSAERPKGSFSTLEIQRTEQGDSAMYLCASSLAGGTTDTQYFGPGTRLTVL.

The rearrangement links TRBV7-9 to TRBJ1-2; D unclear. The CDR3 is made up of 14 amino acids. Looked up from germline, CDR1 is SEHNR and CDR2 is FQNEAQ (reference sequence). The V end lost 1 base, the J end lost 0 bases, and 6 bases lay between the germline ends. CDR3 residues: CASSLDTTNYGYTF. CDR3 nucleotide sequence: TGTGCCAGCAGCTTAGATACGACTAACTATGGCTACACCTTC.

The V and J genes are TRBV7-9 and TRBJ2-7, with 8 bases aligning to TRBD1. CDR3 length: 14 amino acids. The V segment lost 5 bases and the J segment 2 bases; nucleotides outside the gene matches: 5. Germline CDR1 SEHNR, CDR2 FQNEAQ (reference sequence). This CDR3 reads CASSGGQETYEQYF. The CDR3 DNA follows: TGTGCCAGCAGCGGGGGACAGGAGACCTACGAGCAGTACTTC.

This chain joins TRBV2 and TRBJ1-1; D gene unclear. CDR3 length: 13 amino acids. Germline CDR1 reads SNHLY; CDR2 reads FYNNEI. V was pared by 3 bases and J by 4 bases, with 9 bases between. The chain's CDR3 is CASSERAATEAFF. The CDR3 coding sequence is TGTGCCAGCAGTGAGCGGGCGGCCACTGAAGCTTTCTTT.

The rearrangement links TRBV2 to TRBJ2-3; D might be TRBD1 (6 bases). This CDR3 has 16 residues. The V and J ends lost 1 base and 2 bases respectively, with 13 bases between them. Per germline, CDR1 SNHLY and CDR2 FYNNEI. Written as DNA, the CDR3 is TGTGCCAGCAGTGAAGTCAAAACAGGGCTCACAGATACGCAGTATTTT. This encodes CASSEVKTGLTDTQYF.

The chain combines TRBV6-1 with TRBJ2-3; D is possibly TRBD1 (6 bases). The CDR3 totals 14 residues. Germline-derived CDR1 and CDR2 are MNHNS and SASEGT. V was clipped by 4 bases and J by 6 bases, with 14 bases between them. CDR3 DNA sequence: TGTGCCAGCAGTGTAGTAGGGGGAAGGGATACGCAGTATTTT. Translated, it gives CASSVVGGRDTQYF.

This clonotype occurred a few times. The chain has TRBV5-1 and TRBJ1-1, with 7 bases fitting TRBD1. The CDR3 sequence is 12 residues long. V was clipped by 0 bases and J by 12 bases; unmatched bases: 5. Germline CDR1 reads SGHRS; CDR2 reads YFSETQ. The DNA of the CDR3 is TGCGCCAGCAGCTTGGAACAGGGGAGTACTTTCTTT. Translation gives CASSLEQGSTFF.

This clonotype occurred a few times. This chain uses TRBV2 with TRBJ1-4, with D tentatively TRBD1 (6 bases). The CDR3 runs to 15 residues. Trimming left V 6 bases short and J 7 bases short, with 18 bases between. Germline CDR1 reads SNHLY; CDR2 reads FYNNEI. CDR3 nucleotides: TGTGCCAGCAGCCTCGCAAGGGGGGGAGGTGAAAAACTGTTTTTT. Translation gives CASSLARGGGEKLFF.

This clonotype was recorded a few times. The chain combines TRBV5-4 with TRBJ2-5, with 8 bases that match TRBD2. The ends lost 4 bases at V and 4 bases at J; junction bases unmatched: 12. CDR3 size: 16 residues. CDR1 and CDR2 (germline): SGHNT, YYREEE (reference sequence). CDR3 amino acids: CASSPAGGRAIETQYF. The CDR3, as DNA: TGTGCCAGCAGCCCCGCGGGAGGCAGGGCGATAGAGACCCAGTACTTC.

The gene calls are TRBV27 and TRBJ1-2; 7 bases align to TRBD1. The junction had 10 bases not matched to a gene; V was cut back by 6 bases and J by 9 bases. The germline V gene has CDR1 MNHEY and CDR2 SMNVEV (reference sequence). This CDR3 has 13 amino acids. The CDR3 protein is CASSPDRAFSYTF. In nucleotides, the CDR3 is TGTGCCAGCAGCCCTGACAGGGCTTTCAGCTACACCTTC.

The V call is TRBV12-3 or TRBV12-4, the J call TRBJ1-5, with a possible D match to TRBD1 (5 bases). With 6 bases removed from V and 7 bases from J, the gap between germline ends came to 10 bases. The CDR3 sequence is 12 residues long. The CDR3 reads CASRKGVQPQHF. CDR3 nucleotides: TGTGCCAGCAGAAAAGGGGTGCAGCCCCAGCATTTT.

The chain uses TRBV6-2 or TRBV6-3 and TRBJ2-1; 10 bases are a match to TRBD2. Germline V gene sequence: CDR1 MNHEY, CDR2 SVGEGT. J gave up 0 bases and V 7 bases, and 9 bases lay outside the gene matches. This CDR3 is 17 amino acids long. CDR3 DNA: TGTGCCAGCACCCCATCGCCTAGCGGGAGCTCCTACAATGAGCAGTTCTTC. Amino acids: CASTPSPSGSSYNEQFF.